This TCR beta chain was captured by sequencing in a study of T cells in Graves' hyperthyroidism and ophthalmopathy. V was cut by 0 bases and J by 2 bases, with 7 bases left in between. The CDR3 loop spans 14 amino acids. Germline lookup yields CDR1 MNHEY and CDR2 SVGAGI. Patients with uncontrolled infections, other autoimmune diseases, pregnancy or lactation were excluded. Clinicians diagnosed patients from clinical symptoms, serum thyroxine and TRAb, thyroid ultrasound and orbital computed tomography. Findings and caveats of the study: Blood also showed most of the thyroid clonotypes that were expanded above 0.001. Ophthalmopathy stood apart from stable hyperthyroidism in a 13 V-J model.

RNA transcripts gave rise to amplified TCR beta CDR3 regions. TCR CDR3 underwent first-round RT-PCR with the HTBI primer set. TCRdb independently ran MiXCR on the multiplex PCR reads; one entry per CDR3 protein. Found here are around 340,000 distinct CDR3 sequences, roughly 20% of them singletons; the top ten hold approximately 49%. A word on this clonotype: Its antigen is unidentified.

The clonotype comes from a woman between 50 and 59 years old with Graves' hyperthyroidism. Sequenced sample: blood. The V gene is TRBV6-5, the J gene TRBJ1-2, with no clear D. This CDR3 is CASSYSMGNYGYTF. Here the CDR3 DNA reads TGTGCCAGCAGTTACTCCATGGGGAACTATGGCTACACCTTC.